The TCR beta chain described here comes from a study of CD8+ T cells in alopecia areata (dated by TCRdb to 2017 to 2018). About the study as a whole: The treated patients took part in an open-label pilot trial in which moderate-to-severe alopecia areata was treated with oral tofacitinib at 5 to 10 mg twice daily. Tofacitinib was given for 6 to 18 months, followed by 6 months of follow-up off drug to assess delayed response and recurrence. In both human patients and the C3H/HeJ mouse model, the study applied high-throughput TCRbeta sequencing to look at T cell clonal expansion in alopecia areata. On the human side, TCRbeta sequencing was run on scalp tissue and on sorted CD4+ and CD8+ peripheral blood T cells from healthy controls and from alopecia areata patients with either patchy or totalis/universalis disease. Biopsies were taken from tofacitinib-treated patients at baseline and at 4 and 24 weeks of treatment, and a later scalp biopsy was taken in several of the tofacitinib-treated patients. Scalp clonality was compared among normal scalp (n=4), patchy alopecia areata scalp (n=8), and alopecia totalis/universalis scalp (n=8). The RNA source kit depended on sample type: the PAXgene miRNA kit for fixed scalp, the miRNeasy kit for PBMCs, and the RNeasy kit for mouse skin. TCRbeta CDR3 regions were amplified by immunoSEQ multiplex PCR using 35 Vbeta forward and 13 Jbeta reverse primers. The research as a whole found: Shared TCR sequences between patients were less evident than in mice, which may be partly attributable to HLA diversity in the patient population. Resident alphabeta T cells in normal human skin are also sequenced, complicating scalp TCR repertoire analysis, unlike mouse skin dominated by gammadelta T cells. Higher clonality and more expanded CD8+ clones were observed in lesional scalp than in normal scalp, particularly in alopecia totalis/universalis, a finding suggestive of antigenic drive.

Taken with the paper, the label for time point translates to: baseline before oral tofacitinib. Lesional scalp punch biopsies and peripheral blood were obtained from alopecia areata patients. PBMCs were isolated by density centrifugation and stained for CD3, CD4 and CD8, and CD4+ and CD8+ T cells were sorted on a FACSAria. The germline V gene sets CDR1 to SQVTM and CDR2 to ANQGSEA. Spanning cysteine to phenylalanine, the CDR3 consists of 13 amino acids. This entry keeps only the CDR3 DNA: 39 bases, framed from base 1. Deletion took 5 bases off V and 2 bases off J, with a span of 13 bases between the germline ends. A note on this clone: This clone's antigen is unknown. Base qualities are not recorded, but no much larger clone differs from it by a single base.

The method was the immunoSEQ multiplex PCR assay. To provide template for TCR sequencing, every sample had RNA extracted and reverse transcribed into cDNA. SuperScript III was used for first-strand cDNA synthesis, primed with a 2:1 mix of oligo-dT and random hexamers. A synthetic immune receptor repertoire was used to assess amplification bias, and residual bias was removed computationally. Processing in the source paper ran as follows. Raw reads were preprocessed to remove errors, and CDR3 was defined according to IMGT conventions as the region from the conserved cysteine to phenylalanine. To get clonality, Shannon entropy was normalized by log2 of the number of productive unique TCRs and the result was subtracted from 1. CD4 or CD8 identity of scalp clones was inferred by cross-referencing scalp TCRbeta sequences with sorted blood CD4 and CD8 repertoires. This is the immuneACCESS table as TCRdb keeps it, with only in-frame sequences that have V and J called. A part of the clones is gone; compared with another copy, unresolved V genes explain less than half, and the rest is unexplained. V and J calls and clone size are copied from that table; D and trimming were computed from the DNA. This sample holds fewer than 200,000 clones; 59% were observed only once. The ten largest clones capture roughly 14% of the sample.

The chain couples TRBV29-1 to TRBJ2-7; the best D guess is TRBD1, with 5 bases matching. The material sequenced was CD4+ T cells sorted from blood, taken at week 0. This receptor was taken from a human donor with alopecia areata. This receptor carries the CDR3 CSVKDKNTYEQYF. DNA sequence: TGCAGCGTTAAGGACAAGAATACCTACGAGCAGTACTTC.